This T cell receptor beta chain comes out of a study of vaccination effects on CD4 cells after COVID-19. Findings of the study overall: Marked clonal contraction of both clone types appeared late after vaccination. Researchers reported few convalescent patients and no early post-infection timepoints in the study.

When less than 13 days of culture had elapsed, CD4+ T cells were isolated. Vaccine administered to participants consisted of two doses of either BNT162b2 or mRNA-1273. Nucleocapsid antibody tests were negative, and the vaccine recipients had no prior SARS-CoV-2 infection. Replacing half the medium with IL-2 medium was done on days 3 and 7. Note on this clone: Its antigen is unknown.

TCRdb keeps only in-frame clones here, not all; method: immunoSEQ multiplex PCR. The table lists approximately 74,000 clones, approximately 73% of them singletons. With 2 bases removed from V and 3 bases from J, the gap between germline ends came to 12 bases. The CDR3 has 16 amino acids. Germline CDR1 KGHDR, CDR2 SFDVKD. Sequences were derived from CD4+ T cells from PBMCs cultured without peptide, sampled after COVID-19 vaccination. This sequence originates from a human donor who received a COVID-19 vaccine. This chain uses TRBV24-1 with TRBJ2-2; a possible D gene is TRBD1 (6 bases). The CDR3 bases are TGTGCCACCAGTGATTCATTACAGGGAGACACCGGGGAGCTGTTTTTT. It encodes CATSDSLQGDTGELFF.